This T cell receptor (beta chain) stems from a study of blood T cell repertoires in COVID-19. Background on the study: Acute and convalescent COVID-19 samples came from the United States, Italy and Spain. Sources were T cells, B-cell-depleted T cells, or PBMCs; the material itself was cDNA or gDNA.

V was trimmed by 0 bases and J by 10 bases, leaving 14 bases between them. Germline assignment: CDR1 LGHDT and CDR2 YNNKEL (reference sequence). CDR3 length: 14 amino acids. Per the original methods: Amplification from reference gene primers served as the basis for estimated nucleated cell counts. The method was immunoSEQ multiplex PCR; TCRdb's version includes in-frame clones alone and lacks a portion of them. V and J calls and clone size are those listed in that table; D and trimming were worked out from the DNA. Among some 130,000 clones listed, about four fifths were seen once. This clonotype originated in a man at least 80 years old with acute or convalescent COVID-19. Sequenced material: peripheral blood. V is TRBV3-1 (or the pseudogene TRBV3-2) and J is TRBJ2-3; the D is unclear. The CDR3 nucleotides read TGTGCCAGCAGCCAAGACAATGGGCAAAGCCCGCAGTATTTT. As protein: CASSQDNGQSPQYF.